Following are 13 T cell receptor beta chains from one sample sequenced in a study of T cells expressing NK-cell markers. Reanalyzing the 5' RACE reads, TCRdb keeps one entry per CDR3 protein, without DNA. This sample's clone table lists about 150,000 distinct CDR3 sequences. The specimen was blood T cells: a sorted CD56 or NKG2C T cell subset, CD4+ or CD8+ T cells, or bulk PBMC T cells (not recorded which). These receptors all come from a woman aged 50 to 60 in good health.

The chain's CDR3 is CASDFLGLAGGPVTGELFF. The chain employs TRBV7-9 and TRBJ2-2; TCRdb's D gene call, TRBD2, goes unchecked for lack of DNA. In germline, CDR1 is SEHNR, CDR2 FQNEAQ (reference sequence). This CDR3 contains 19 residues. Looking up the rest from reference TRBV7-9 and TRBJ2-2 gives the full variable domain: DTGVSQNPRHKITKRGQNVTFRCDPISEHNRLYWYRQTLGQGPEFLTYFQNEAQLEKSRLLSDRFSAERPKGSFSTLEIQRTEQGDSAMYLCASDFLGLAGGPVTGELFFGEGSRLTVL.

This sequence joins TRBV10-3 and TRBJ2-3; TCRdb lists TRBD2, though no DNA is available to test this call. The CDR3 is 16 amino acids. The germline V gene has CDR1 ENHRY and CDR2 SYGVKD. The CDR3 is CATGIRLAANRDTQYF.

The chain employs TRBV3-1 and TRBJ2-4; TCRdb selects TRBD1, and the lack of DNA leaves this call unchecked. The CDR3 is 16 residues long. CDR1 LGHDT and CDR2 YNNKEL come from the germline V gene (reference sequence). This CDR3 is CASSKTTVRAKNIQYF.

The V call is TRBV4-1, the J call TRBJ1-5. The germline V gene encodes CDR1 MGHRA and CDR2 YSYEKL. The CDR3 loop spans 15 amino acids. The CDR3 loop reads CASSQGTVSDQPQHF.

CDR3 loop: CASSLELAAPSGANVLTF. The chain joins TRBV7-8 to TRBJ2-6; TCRdb designates TRBD1, a call that cannot be tested without DNA. The CDR3 runs 18 residues. CDR1 is SGHVS and CDR2 is FQNEAQ in the germline V gene.

J is TRBJ2-1 and V is TRBV6-4; the TCRdb call, TRBD2, lacks DNA for checking. The CDR3 sequence is 15 residues long. The V gene's germline CDR1 is MRHNA and CDR2 SNTAGT. CDR3 protein: CASSDFRAGGNEQFF.

V gene TRBV11-2 combines with J gene TRBJ2-7; TCRdb calls TRBD1, which cannot be checked without DNA. The CDR3 spans 16 residues. Germline assignment: CDR1 SGHAT and CDR2 FQNNGV. The CDR3 loop reads CASSMSRTPAFYEQYF.

The chain combines TRBV12-3 or TRBV12-4 with TRBJ2-1. The CDR3 spans 12 residues. Here the CDR3 reads CASSLGVREQFF.

The chain carries TRBV5-1 and TRBJ2-1; TCRdb picks TRBD2, but there is no DNA to check that call. CDR3 size: 17 residues. Per the germline V gene, CDR1 is SGHRS and CDR2 is YFSETQ. This CDR3 is CASSLAPSGRALNEQFF.

V is TRBV7-9 and J is TRBJ2-2; the TCRdb D gene call, TRBD1, has no DNA to confirm it. This CDR3 region has 17 residues. The germline V gene encodes CDR1 SEHNR and CDR2 FQNEAQ (reference sequence). The CDR3 spells CASSRGQGALNTGELFF.

The V gene is TRBV3-1, the J gene TRBJ2-1; there is no DNA to check the TCRdb D call of TRBD1. There are 15 residues in the CDR3. Germline loops: CDR1 LGHDT, CDR2 YNNKEL (reference sequence). CDR3 amino acids: CASSQDGQGYNEQFF.

This chain joins TRBV6-4 and TRBJ2-3. CDR3 length: 15 residues. Germline CDR1 reads MRHNA; CDR2 reads SNTAGT. CDR3: CASSDSESAADTQYF.

The chain combines TRBV3-1 with TRBJ2-7; absent DNA, TCRdb's TRBD1 call cannot be checked. This CDR3 has 14 amino acids. Germline assignment: CDR1 LGHDT and CDR2 YNNKEL (reference sequence). The CDR3 sequence: CASSQVAGGYEQYF.